This T cell receptor (beta chain) was found in a study of identical twins. A template switching step contributed a universal primer site, while unique molecular identifiers were present in the cDNA. Using its own MiXCR run on the 5' RACE reads, TCRdb lists one record per CDR3 protein. This table holds around 1.7 million distinct CDR3 sequences, less than 40% found once. As regards this clonotype: What it binds is not known. Possible read error: a much larger clone is one base away.

The CDR3 runs 15 residues. Study-wide points: Zero-insertion results could be subject to partial confounding by invariant MAIT and iNKT cells. There were fewer insertions in abundant cord blood beta clonotypes, but memory repertoires showed no such pattern.

Sequenced: cord blood. The chain employs TRBV12-3 or TRBV12-4 and TRBJ2-1, with 9 bases fitting TRBD2. The J call may be in error: the DNA end matches TRBJ2-7 better. This receptor was taken from a newborn girl in good health. The chain's CDR3 is CASSLSSGVYNEQYF. In nucleotides, the CDR3 is TGTGCCAGCAGTTTATCTAGCGGGGTTTACAATGAGCAGTACTTC.